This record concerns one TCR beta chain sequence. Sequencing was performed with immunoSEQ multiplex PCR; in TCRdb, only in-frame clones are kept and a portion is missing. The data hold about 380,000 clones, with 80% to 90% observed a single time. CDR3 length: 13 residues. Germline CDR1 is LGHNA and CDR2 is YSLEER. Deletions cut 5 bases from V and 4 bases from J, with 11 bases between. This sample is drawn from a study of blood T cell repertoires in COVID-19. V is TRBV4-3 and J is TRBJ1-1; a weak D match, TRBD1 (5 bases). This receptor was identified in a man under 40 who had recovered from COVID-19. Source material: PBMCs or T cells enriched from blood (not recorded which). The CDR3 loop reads CASSAGFFTEAFF. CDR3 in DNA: TGCGCCAGCAGCGCAGGGTTCTTCACTGAAGCTTTCTTT.